A single sample is the source of the 26 T cell receptor beta chains below, sequenced in a study of cytomegalovirus exposure and HLA in healthy donors. The PCR ran on 60 Vbeta and 13 Jbeta primers. Here immunoSEQ multiplex PCR was the method, and the copy in TCRdb shows in-frame clones only, minus some. The sample holds tens of thousands of clones, 70% to 80% seen once. Sequenced input: PBMCs. These receptors all stem from a woman in her 50s in good health and CMV-seropositive.

To note about this clone: Relative to the germline gene, one junction end is altered; a read error may explain this. The rearrangement joins TRBV7-3 to TRBJ1-1; D is ambiguous. This CDR3 has 14 residues. Germline CDR1 and CDR2: SGHTA and FQGTGA. DNA of the CDR3: TGTGCCAGCAGCCTAACACATGGAGACACTGAAGCTTTCTTT. Translating gives CASSLTHGDTEAFF. The full variable domain, with the rest looked up from reference TRBV7-3 and TRBJ1-1, is GAGVSQTPSNKVTEKGKYVELRCDPISGHTALYWYRQSLGQGPEFLIYFQGTGAADDSGLPNDRFFAVRPEGSVSTLKIQRTERGDSAVYLCASSLTHGDTEAFFGQGTRLTVV.

This clone was detected only a few times. This sequence joins TRBV12-2 and TRBJ1-1; the table's D call, TRBD1, has no DNA check behind it. TRBV12-2 is termed a pseudogene. This CDR3 spans 14 amino acids. The CDR3 region is CASRLVTGNTEAFF. DNA of the CDR3: TGTGCAAGTCGCTTAGTGACAGGGAACACTGAAGCTTTCTTT.

V gene TRBV5-1 combines with J gene TRBJ2-3; 12 nucleotides align to TRBD2. There are 17 residues in the CDR3. The V and J ends lost 4 bases and 4 bases, in that order; junction bases with no gene match: 10. CDR1 and CDR2 from the germline V gene are SGHRS and YFSETQ. The chain's CDR3 is CASSPGLAGSTSDTQYF. CDR3 bases: TGCGCCAGCAGCCCAGGACTAGCGGGAAGTACCTCAGATACGCAGTATTTT.

J is TRBJ1-2 and V is TRBV10-2, with 11 bases matching TRBD1. Germline V gene lookup returns CDR1 WSHSY and CDR2 SAAADI. This CDR3 has 15 amino acids. Unmatched junction bases numbered 13, after V lost 8 bases and J lost 8 bases. The DNA of the CDR3 is TGCGCCAGCGCCCGGTGGACAGGGGGCGAGTACGGCTACACCTTC. This gives the protein CASARWTGGEYGYTF.

The genes are TRBV12-5 and TRBJ2-5; 7 nucleotides match TRBD1. Per germline, CDR1 LGHNT and CDR2 FRNRAP. This CDR3 region has 13 residues. The V gene end was trimmed by 9 bases and the J gene end by 5 bases; junction bases not matched to a gene: 9. DNA for the CDR3: TGTGCTAGCGGGGCCAGGGGGACGGAGACCCAGTACTTC. Its protein is CASGARGTETQYF.

The genes are TRBV5-1 and TRBJ1-2; a weak D match, TRBD1 (6 bases). V lost 4 bases to trimming and J lost 4 bases, with 20 bases between them. The CDR3 is 16 residues long. Germline V CDR1 and CDR2: SGHRS, YFSETQ. The CDR3 reads CASSLTGSGASYGYTF. The DNA of the CDR3 is TGCGCCAGCAGCCTCACAGGGAGCGGAGCCTCCTATGGCTACACCTTC. Combining the CDR3 with reference TRBV5-1 and TRBJ1-2 gives the whole variable domain KAGVTQTPRYLIKTRGQQVTLSCSPISGHRSVSWYQQTPGQGLQFLFEYFSETQRNKGNFPGRFSGRQFSNSRSEMNVSTLELGDSALYLCASSLTGSGASYGYTFGSGTRLTVV.

The chain joins TRBV9 to TRBJ2-7; 8 positions match TRBD2. V trimming: 4 bases; J trimming: 3 bases; junction bases outside the gene matches: 3. The CDR3 is 13 residues long. CDR1 is SGDLS and CDR2 is YYNGEE in the germline V gene. The chain's CDR3 is CASSPGTSYEQYF. CDR3 DNA: TGTGCCAGCAGCCCCGGGACTAGCTACGAGCAGTACTTC. The whole variable domain, remainder taken from reference TRBV9 and TRBJ2-7, is DSGVTQTPKHLITATGQRVTLRCSPRSGDLSVYWYQQSLDQGLQFLIQYYNGEERAKGNILERFSAQQFPDLHSELNLSSLELGDSALYFCASSPGTSYEQYFGPGTRLTVT.

This clone was counted once. The chain uses TRBV2 and TRBJ1-2; 7 bases align to TRBD1. CDR1 SNHLY and CDR2 FYNNEI come from the germline V gene. This CDR3 is built from 15 residues. J gave up 4 bases and V 6 bases, and 11 bases lay outside the gene matches. CDR3 protein: CASRDIGGRGYGYTF. The CDR3 coding sequence is TGTGCCAGCAGGGACATAGGGGGCCGCGGCTATGGCTACACCTTC.

This chain uses TRBV6-1 with TRBJ1-5; D gene unclear. This CDR3 contains 14 residues. Germline CDR1 MNHNS, CDR2 SASEGT. The V gene lost 11 bases and the J gene lost 0 bases, with 14 bases spanning the gap. The chain's CDR3 is CASGTGYSNQPQHF. In DNA form, the CDR3 reads TGTGCCTCCGGAACGGGGTATAGCAATCAGCCCCAGCATTTT.

The CDR3 reads CASRGPPTLGHF. The CDR3 region has the DNA TGTGCCAGCAGGGGGCCCCCGACCCTCGGGCATTTT. The rearrangement uses TRBV2 and TRBJ1-5; a weak D match, TRBD1 (5 bases). The germline CDR1 and CDR2 sequences are SNHLY and FYNNEI. This CDR3 region has 12 residues. V was pared by 6 bases and J by 15 bases, with 18 bases between.

This rearrangement joins TRBV4-1 to TRBJ1-2; a possible D gene is TRBD1 (5 bases). V was pared by 4 bases and J by 4 bases, with 13 bases between. Germline assignment: CDR1 MGHRA and CDR2 YSYEKL. The CDR3 sequence is 14 residues long. The CDR3 DNA reads as TGCGCCAGCAGCCCTGGCCATAGGGGCTATGGCTACACCTTC. Protein product: CASSPGHRGYGYTF.

The V call is TRBV12-5, the J call TRBJ1-1; 7 nucleotides match TRBD1. V was pared by 4 bases and J by 3 bases, with 5 bases of the junction left unmatched. CDR1 is LGHNT, CDR2 FRNRAP, per germline. The CDR3 loop spans 14 amino acids. CDR3 loop: CASGWTGWDTEAFF. In nucleotides, the CDR3 is TGTGCTAGTGGTTGGACAGGCTGGGACACTGAAGCTTTCTTT.

The V call is TRBV2, the J call TRBJ1-5; 10 positions agree with TRBD1. The CDR3 has 15 amino acids. Trimming at V came to 5 bases and at J to 6 bases, leaving 7 bases not matched to a gene. Germline loops: CDR1 SNHLY, CDR2 FYNNEI. The CDR3 DNA follows: TGTGCCAGCAGTCCCGGGACAGGGGTTAGTCAGCCCCAGCATTTT. Its protein product is CASSPGTGVSQPQHF.

In this sample, this clone turned up many times. V gene TRBV6-5 combines with J gene TRBJ2-2; the D gene is possibly TRBD2 (5 bases). V dropped 5 bases and J dropped 6 bases, with 10 bases sitting between them. Per the germline V gene, CDR1 is MNHEY and CDR2 is SVGAGI. The CDR3 is 13 amino acids. As DNA, the CDR3 is TGTGCCAGCAGTCGGACTGATTCCGGGGAGCTGTTTTTT. Translating it yields CASSRTDSGELFF.

This chain connects TRBV6-6 to TRBJ1-1; possibly TRBD1 for D (5 bases). Between the trimmed V and J ends, which lost 9 bases and 2 bases, there was a span of 19 bases. Germline V gives CDR1 MNHNY, CDR2 SVGAGI (reference sequence). The CDR3 totals 15 residues. CDR3 amino acids: CASSMGRRLNTEAFF. CDR3 in DNA: TGTGCCAGTTCAATGGGGCGCCGCCTAAACACTGAAGCTTTCTTT.

The rearrangement joins TRBV18 to TRBJ1-3, with D maybe TRBD1 (6 bases). The V and J ends lost 6 bases and 2 bases respectively, with 20 bases between them. The CDR3 runs to 17 residues. The V gene's germline CDR1 is KGHSH and CDR2 LQKENI. The CDR3 DNA reads TGTGCCAGCTCGTCCCTTCGGGGTGCAGGGGCTGGAAACACCATATATTTT. Protein: CASSSLRGAGAGNTIYF.

The chain uses TRBV6-5 and TRBJ1-6; the match to TRBD1 covers 9 bases. The trim removed 5 bases at V and 10 bases at J, leaving 3 bases unmatched. Germline lookup yields CDR1 MNHEY and CDR2 SVGAGI. The CDR3 is 13 amino acids. CDR3 coding DNA: TGTGCCAGCAGTGACGGACAGGGGTCACCCCTCCACTTT. It codes for CASSDGQGSPLHF.

The rearrangement links TRBV5-1 to TRBJ1-1; weak D call: TRBD1 (5 bases). Per the germline V gene, CDR1 is SGHRS and CDR2 is YFSETQ. The CDR3 extends over 12 amino acids. V shed 0 bases and J shed 8 bases, with 8 bases lying between them. The chain's CDR3 is CASSLDWTEAFF. The CDR3, as DNA: TGCGCCAGCAGCTTGGACTGGACAGAAGCTTTCTTT.

The CDR3 nucleotides read TGTGCCAGCAGTGACCAGGGAAACACCATATATTTT. It encodes CASSDQGNTIYF. The chain couples TRBV2 to TRBJ1-3; D unclear. The germline CDR1 and CDR2 sequences are SNHLY and FYNNEI. V lost 3 bases, J lost 4 bases, and 4 bases lay in between. The CDR3 has 12 residues. The full variable domain, with the rest looked up from reference TRBV2 and TRBJ1-3, is EPEVTQTPSHQVTQMGQEVILRCVPISNHLYFYWYRQILGQKVEFLVSFYNNEISEKSEIFDDQFSVERPDGSNFTLKIRSTKLEDSAMYFCASSDQGNTIYFGEGSWLTVV.

The chain has TRBV12-5 and TRBJ1-5; no definite D call. The V end lost 1 base, the J end lost 0 bases, and 10 bases lay between the germline ends. Germline values: CDR1 LGHNT, CDR2 FRNRAP. The CDR3 extends over 16 amino acids. The CDR3 is CASGLDINYSNQPQHF. The CDR3 DNA follows: TGTGCTAGTGGTTTGGACATTAACTATAGCAATCAGCCCCAGCATTTT.

The chain employs TRBV11-2 and TRBJ2-1; 8 bases align to TRBD1. Germline V gene data show CDR1 as SGHAT and CDR2 as FQNNGV. The junction had 5 bases not matched to a gene; V was cut back by 5 bases and J by 8 bases. The CDR3 loop spans 13 amino acids. The CDR3 is CASSPGTGDEQFF. DNA for the CDR3: TGTGCCAGCAGCCCGGGGACAGGCGATGAGCAGTTCTTC.

The chain has TRBV6-6 and TRBJ2-7, with D possibly matching TRBD1 (5 bases). The germline V gene has CDR1 MNHNY and CDR2 SVGAGI (reference sequence). The germline V and J ends were trimmed by 4 bases and 3 bases, with 16 bases remaining between them. The CDR3 consists of 15 residues. CDR3 residues: CASSSPGNGDYEQYV. CDR3 in DNA: TGTGCCAGCAGTTCCCCAGGGAATGGGGACTACGAGCAGTACGTC.

The V gene is TRBV19, the J gene TRBJ1-2; D not resolved. Germline-derived CDR1 and CDR2 are LNHDA and SQIVND (reference sequence). V gave up 1 base and J gave up 8 bases, with 17 bases separating them. The CDR3 covers 15 residues. CDR3 sequence reads: CASSIAGEPAWGYTF. DNA for the CDR3: TGTGCCAGTAGTATAGCCGGGGAACCCGCCTGGGGCTACACCTTC. The full variable domain, rest sourced from reference TRBV19 and TRBJ1-2, is DGGITQSPKYLFRKEGQNVTLSCEQNLNHDAMYWYRQDPGQGLRLIYYSQIVNDFQKGDIAEGYSVSREKKESFPLTVTSAQKNPTAFYLCASSIAGEPAWGYTFGSGTRLTVV.

This clone was observed once. The chain recombines TRBV2 with TRBJ2-5; 10 bases fit TRBD2. This CDR3 is built from 15 residues. Per the germline V gene, CDR1 is SNHLY and CDR2 is FYNNEI. V gave up 2 bases and J gave up 1 base; unmatched junction bases: 1. The CDR3 DNA reads as TGTGCCAGCAGTGAACTAGCGGGGGTCCAAGAGACCCAGTACTTC. Translated, it gives CASSELAGVQETQYF.

This chain connects TRBV6-6 to TRBJ1-2, with TRBD1 matching 8 bases. Looked up from germline, CDR1 is MNHNY and CDR2 is SVGAGI (reference sequence). Germline trimming cut 5 bases from V and 5 bases from J; bases unmatched to any gene: 10. The length of the CDR3 is 15 residues. The CDR3 loop is CASSPPRDRSYGYTF. As DNA, the CDR3 is TGTGCCAGCAGTCCTCCCCGGGACAGGTCTTATGGCTACACCTTC.

The gene calls are TRBV5-1 and TRBJ2-2; TRBD1 agrees at 9 bases. Germline-derived CDR1 and CDR2 are SGHRS and YFSETQ. This CDR3 spans 14 amino acids. Trimming took 3 bases from V and 7 from J; bases not matched to a gene: 4. DNA for the CDR3: TGCGCCAGCAGCTCACAGGGGGCTAGCGGGGAGCTGTTTTTT. Translation gives CASSSQGASGELFF. Drawing the rest from reference TRBV5-1 and TRBJ2-2, the complete variable domain is KAGVTQTPRYLIKTRGQQVTLSCSPISGHRSVSWYQQTPGQGLQFLFEYFSETQRNKGNFPGRFSGRQFSNSRSEMNVSTLELGDSALYLCASSSQGASGELFFGEGSRLTVL.